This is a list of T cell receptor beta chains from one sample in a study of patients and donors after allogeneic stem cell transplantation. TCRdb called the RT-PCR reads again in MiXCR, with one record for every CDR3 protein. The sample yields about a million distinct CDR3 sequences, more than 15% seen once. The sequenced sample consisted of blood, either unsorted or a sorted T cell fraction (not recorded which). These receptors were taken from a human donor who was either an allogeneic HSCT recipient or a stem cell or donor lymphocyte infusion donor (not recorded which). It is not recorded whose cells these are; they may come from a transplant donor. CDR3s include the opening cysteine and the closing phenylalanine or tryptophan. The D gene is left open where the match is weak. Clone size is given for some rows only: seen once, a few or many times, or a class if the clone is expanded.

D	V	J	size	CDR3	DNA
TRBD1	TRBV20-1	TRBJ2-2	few	CSARRGGTANTGELFF	TGCAGTGCTAGAAGGGGTGGGACAGCGAACACCGGGGAGCTGTTTTTT
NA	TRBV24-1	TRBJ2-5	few	CATSRGGQETQYF	TGTGCCACCTCCCGTGGCGGCCAAGAGACCCAGTACTTC
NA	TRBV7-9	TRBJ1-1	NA	CASSTFTGNTEAFF	TGTGCCAGCAGCACCTTCACAGGGAACACTGAAGCTTTCTTT
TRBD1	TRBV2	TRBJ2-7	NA	CASDLRDRPSYEQYF	TGTGCCAGCGATCTCCGGGACAGGCCCTCCTACGAGCAGTACTTC
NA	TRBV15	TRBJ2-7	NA	CATSRRGYMDEQYF	TGTGCCACCAGCAGACGCGGGTATATGGACGAGCAGTACTTC
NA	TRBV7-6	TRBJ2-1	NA	CASSPRGAYEQFF	TGTGCCAGCAGCCCCAGGGGGGCGTATGAGCAGTTCTTC
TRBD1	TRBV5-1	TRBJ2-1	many	CASSLEWTGSGEQFF	TGCGCCAGCAGCTTGGAGTGGACAGGGAGTGGTGAGCAGTTCTTC
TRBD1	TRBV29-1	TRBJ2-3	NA	CSVEALGTGRTDTQYF	TGCAGCGTTGAAGCTCTCGGGACAGGACGCACAGATACGCAGTATTTT
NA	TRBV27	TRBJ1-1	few	CASSLSGSVMNTEAFF	TGTGCCAGCAGTTTATCGGGAAGCGTCATGAACACTGAAGCTTTCTTT
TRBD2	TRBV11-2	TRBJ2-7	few	CASSLSRLAGAAQYF	TGTGCCAGCAGCTTATCTAGACTAGCGGGAGCCGCGCAGTACTTC
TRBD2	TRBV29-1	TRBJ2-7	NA	CSVDAGGQGAYEQYF	TGCAGCGTTGACGCGGGAGGGCAGGGGGCCTACGAGCAGTACTTC
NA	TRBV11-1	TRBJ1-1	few	CASSLVAVGGKLINTEAFF	TGTGCCAGCAGCTTAGTAGCCGTAGGAGGCAAACTAATTAACACTGAAGCTTTCTTT
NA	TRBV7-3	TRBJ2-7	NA	CASSLLHSSYEQYF	TGTGCCAGCAGCTTGTTACACTCTAGCTACGAGCAGTACTTC
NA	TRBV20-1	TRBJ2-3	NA	CSAQGGDTQYF	TGCAGTGCCCAGGGAGGAGATACGCAGTATTTT
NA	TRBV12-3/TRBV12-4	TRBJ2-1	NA	CASIGPGTNYNEQFF	TGTGCCAGCATCGGCCCAGGGACCAACTACAATGAGCAGTTCTTC
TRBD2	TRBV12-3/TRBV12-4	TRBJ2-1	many	CASSLLASGIYNEQFF	TGTGCCAGCAGTTTACTGGCTAGCGGGATCTACAATGAGCAGTTCTTC
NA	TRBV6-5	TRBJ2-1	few	CASSYESGSRDEQFF	TGTGCCAGCAGTTACGAATCGGGGTCTAGGGATGAGCAGTTCTTC
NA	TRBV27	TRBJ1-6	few	CASSFGGDSPLHF	TGTGCCAGCAGTTTCGGGGGGGATTCACCCCTCCACTTT
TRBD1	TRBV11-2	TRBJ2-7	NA	CASSSPGQGAHYEQYF	TGTGCCAGCAGCAGTCCGGGACAGGGGGCGCATTACGAGCAGTACTTC
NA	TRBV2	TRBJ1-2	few	CASTADNANYGYTF	TGTGCCAGCACCGCGGACAACGCTAACTATGGCTACACCTTC
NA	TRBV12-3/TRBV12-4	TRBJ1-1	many	CASSYRTLTNQAFF	TGTGCCAGCAGTTATAGGACCCTTACCAACCAAGCTTTCTTT
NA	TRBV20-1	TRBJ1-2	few	CSASIPQGHSYGYTF	TGCAGTGCTAGTATCCCTCAAGGACACAGCTATGGCTACACCTTC
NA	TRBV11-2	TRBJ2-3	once	CASSLGGRGATDTQYF	TGTGCCAGCAGCTTAGGAGGACGGGGGGCCACAGATACGCAGTATTTT
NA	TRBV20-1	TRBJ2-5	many	CSARAGGRQETQYF	TGCAGTGCTAGAGCGGGGGGCCGTCAAGAGACCCAGTACTTC
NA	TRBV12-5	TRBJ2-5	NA	CASGFSGETQYF	TGTGCTAGTGGTTTCTCTGGAGAGACCCAGTACTTC
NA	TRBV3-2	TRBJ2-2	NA	CASTSVLGLDADANTGELFF	TGTGCCAGCACCTCCGTTTTAGGACTGGACGCCGATGCGAACACCGGGGAGCTGTTTTTT
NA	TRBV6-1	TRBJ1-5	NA	CASRSGRVSNQPQHF	TGTGCCAGCAGGTCGGGCAGGGTGAGCAATCAGCCCCAGCATTTT
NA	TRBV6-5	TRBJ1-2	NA	CASSYRTASYGYTF	TGTGCCAGCAGTTACAGGACAGCCTCCTATGGCTACACCTTC
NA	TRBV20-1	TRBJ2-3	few	CSARETSDTQYF	TGCAGTGCTAGAGAGACTAGTGATACGCAGTATTTT